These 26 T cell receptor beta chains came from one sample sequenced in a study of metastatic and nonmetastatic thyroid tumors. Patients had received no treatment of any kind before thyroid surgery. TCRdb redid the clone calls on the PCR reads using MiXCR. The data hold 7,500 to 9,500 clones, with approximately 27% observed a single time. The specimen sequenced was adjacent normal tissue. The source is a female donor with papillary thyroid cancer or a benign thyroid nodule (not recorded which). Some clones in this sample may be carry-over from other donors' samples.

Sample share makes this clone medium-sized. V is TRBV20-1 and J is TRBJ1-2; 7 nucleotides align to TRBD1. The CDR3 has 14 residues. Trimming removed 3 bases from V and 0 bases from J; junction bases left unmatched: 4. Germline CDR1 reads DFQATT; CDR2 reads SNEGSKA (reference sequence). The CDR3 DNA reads TGCAGTGCTAGGCTGACAGGGACTAACTATGGCTACACCTTC. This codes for CSARLTGTNYGYTF.

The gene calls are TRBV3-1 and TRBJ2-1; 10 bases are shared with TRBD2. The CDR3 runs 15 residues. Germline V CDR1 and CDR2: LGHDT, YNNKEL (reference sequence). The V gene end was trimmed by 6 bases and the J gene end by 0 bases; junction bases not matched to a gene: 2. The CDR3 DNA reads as TGTGCCAGCAGGGCTAGCGGGAGCTCCTACAATGAGCAGTTCTTC. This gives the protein CASRASGSSYNEQFF.

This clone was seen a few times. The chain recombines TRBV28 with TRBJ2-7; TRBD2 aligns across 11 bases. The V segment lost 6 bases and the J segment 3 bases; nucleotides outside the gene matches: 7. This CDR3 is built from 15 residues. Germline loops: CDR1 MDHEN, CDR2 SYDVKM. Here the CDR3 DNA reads TGTGCCAGCAGCTCTAGGACTAGCGGGCTCTACGAGCAGTACTTC. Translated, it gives CASSSRTSGLYEQYF.

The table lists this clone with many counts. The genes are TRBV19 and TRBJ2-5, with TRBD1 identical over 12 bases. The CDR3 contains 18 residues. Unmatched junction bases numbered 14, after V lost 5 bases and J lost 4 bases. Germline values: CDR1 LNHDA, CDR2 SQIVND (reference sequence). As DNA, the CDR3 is TGTGCCAGTAGTCCTATTAGAATGACGGGACAGGGGGCAGAGACCCAGTACTTC. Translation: CASSPIRMTGQGAETQYF.

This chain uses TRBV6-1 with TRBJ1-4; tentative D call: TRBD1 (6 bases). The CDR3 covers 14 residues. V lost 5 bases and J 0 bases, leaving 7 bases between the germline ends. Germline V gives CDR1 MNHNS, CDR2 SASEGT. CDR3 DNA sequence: TGTGCCAGCAGTACAGGGTCAACTAATGAAAAACTGTTTTTT. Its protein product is CASSTGSTNEKLFF.

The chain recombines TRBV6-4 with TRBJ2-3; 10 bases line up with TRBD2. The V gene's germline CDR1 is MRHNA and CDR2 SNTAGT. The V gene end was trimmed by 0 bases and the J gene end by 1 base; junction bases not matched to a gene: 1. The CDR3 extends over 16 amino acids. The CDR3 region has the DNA TGTGCCAGCAGTGACTCCGGGACTAGCGGCACAGATACGCAGTATTTT. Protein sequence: CASSDSGTSGTDTQYF.

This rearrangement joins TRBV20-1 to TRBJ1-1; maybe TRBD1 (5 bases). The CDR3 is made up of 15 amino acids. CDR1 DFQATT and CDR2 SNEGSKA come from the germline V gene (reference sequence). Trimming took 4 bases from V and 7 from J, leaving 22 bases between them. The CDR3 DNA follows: TGCAGTGCTACTACCCCGGGGGGGAACGGTGATGAAGCTTTCTTT. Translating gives CSATTPGGNGDEAFF.

CDR3 sequence: CASSIFTRQRVNYGYTF. In nucleotides, the CDR3 is TGTGCCAGTAGTATTTTTACTCGACAGCGAGTAAACTATGGCTACACCTTC. The chain couples TRBV19 to TRBJ1-2, with D tentatively TRBD1 (5 bases). V lost 3 bases to trimming and J lost 2 bases, with 19 bases between them. The V gene's germline CDR1 is LNHDA and CDR2 SQIVND (reference sequence). The CDR3 is 17 amino acids.

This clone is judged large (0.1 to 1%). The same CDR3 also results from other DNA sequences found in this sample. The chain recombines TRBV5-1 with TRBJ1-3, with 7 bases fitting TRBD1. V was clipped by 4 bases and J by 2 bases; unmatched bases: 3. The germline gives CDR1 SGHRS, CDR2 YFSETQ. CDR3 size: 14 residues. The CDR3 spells CASSRGQAGNTIYF. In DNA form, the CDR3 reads TGCGCCAGCAGCCGCGGACAGGCTGGAAACACCATATATTTT.

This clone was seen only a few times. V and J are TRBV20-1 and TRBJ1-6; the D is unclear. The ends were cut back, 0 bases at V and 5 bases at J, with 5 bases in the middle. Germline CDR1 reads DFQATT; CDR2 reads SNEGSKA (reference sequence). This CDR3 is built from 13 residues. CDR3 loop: CSARDLNNSPLHF. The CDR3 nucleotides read TGCAGTGCTAGAGATCTTAATAATTCACCCCTCCACTTT.

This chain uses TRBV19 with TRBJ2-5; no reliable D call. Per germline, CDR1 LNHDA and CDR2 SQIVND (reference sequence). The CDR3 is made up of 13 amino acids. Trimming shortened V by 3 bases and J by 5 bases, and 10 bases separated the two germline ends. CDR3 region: CASSIGPRETQYF. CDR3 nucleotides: TGTGCCAGTAGTATTGGGCCAAGGGAGACCCAGTACTTC. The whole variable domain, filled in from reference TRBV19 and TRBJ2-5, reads DGGITQSPKYLFRKEGQNVTLSCEQNLNHDAMYWYRQDPGQGLRLIYYSQIVNDFQKGDIAEGYSVSREKKESFPLTVTSAQKNPTAFYLCASSIGPRETQYFGPGTRLLVL.

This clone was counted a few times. In nucleotides, the CDR3 is TGTGCCAGCAGTTTACCGGGACAGGGGAACACTGAAGCTTTCTTT. Its protein is CASSLPGQGNTEAFF. This chain links TRBV27 with TRBJ1-1; TRBD1 aligns across 9 bases. V was pared by 2 bases and J by 1 base, with 2 bases of the junction left unmatched. This CDR3 comprises 15 residues. Germline CDR1 MNHEY, CDR2 SMNVEV (reference sequence).

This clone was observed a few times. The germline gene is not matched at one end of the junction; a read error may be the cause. The CDR3 nucleotides read TGCGCCAGCAGTCCGAACAGCCGAAACACCATATATTTT. Translation gives CASSPNSRNTIYF. The chain has TRBV2 and TRBJ1-3; D is ambiguous. The CDR3 loop spans 13 amino acids. Germline V gene sequence: CDR1 SNHLY, CDR2 FYNNEI.

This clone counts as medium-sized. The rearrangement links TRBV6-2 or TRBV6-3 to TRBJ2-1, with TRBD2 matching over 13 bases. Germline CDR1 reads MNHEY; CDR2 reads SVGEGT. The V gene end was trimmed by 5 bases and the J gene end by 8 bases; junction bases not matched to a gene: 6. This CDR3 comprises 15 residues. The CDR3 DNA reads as TGTGCCAGCAGTACAACTAGCGGGGGGGGCGATGAGCAGTTCTTC. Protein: CASSTTSGGGDEQFF.

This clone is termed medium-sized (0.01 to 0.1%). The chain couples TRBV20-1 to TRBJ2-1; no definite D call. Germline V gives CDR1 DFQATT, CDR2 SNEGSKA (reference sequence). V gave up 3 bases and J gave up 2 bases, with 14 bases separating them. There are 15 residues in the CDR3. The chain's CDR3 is CSASSESPAYNEQFF. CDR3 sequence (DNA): TGCAGTGCTAGTTCTGAGAGCCCCGCCTACAATGAGCAGTTCTTC.

The CDR3 bases are TGTGCCTGGTCTCTAACAGGGGGCAAAAACATTCAGTACTTC. Protein product: CAWSLTGGKNIQYF. The chain couples TRBV30 to TRBJ2-4, with 8 bases aligning to TRBD1. The germline CDR1 and CDR2 sequences are GTSNPN and SVGIG (reference sequence). V dropped 5 bases and J dropped 3; count of bases not matched to a gene: 6. The CDR3 consists of 14 residues.

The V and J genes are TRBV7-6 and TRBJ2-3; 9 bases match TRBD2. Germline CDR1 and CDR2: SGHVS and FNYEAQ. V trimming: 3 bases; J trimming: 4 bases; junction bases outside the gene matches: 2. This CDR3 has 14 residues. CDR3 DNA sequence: TGTGCCAGCAGCTTGGGACTAGCCCCAGATACGCAGTATTTT. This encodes CASSLGLAPDTQYF.

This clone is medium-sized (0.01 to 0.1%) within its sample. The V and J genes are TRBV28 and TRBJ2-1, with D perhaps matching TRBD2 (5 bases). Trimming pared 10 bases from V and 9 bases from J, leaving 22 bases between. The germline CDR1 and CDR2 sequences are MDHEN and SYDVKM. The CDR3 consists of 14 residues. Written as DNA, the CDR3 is TGTGCCACCCACCCCCGCGGGCCTTCCCGTGAGCAGTTCTTC. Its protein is CATHPRGPSREQFF.

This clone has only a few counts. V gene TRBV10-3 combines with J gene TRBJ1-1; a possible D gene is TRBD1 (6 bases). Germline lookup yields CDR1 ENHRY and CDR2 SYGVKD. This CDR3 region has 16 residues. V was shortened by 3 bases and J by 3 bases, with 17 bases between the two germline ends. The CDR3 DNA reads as TGTGCCATCAGTGAACTGGGACACGGTAGGGACACTGAAGCTTTCTTT. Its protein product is CAISELGHGRDTEAFF.

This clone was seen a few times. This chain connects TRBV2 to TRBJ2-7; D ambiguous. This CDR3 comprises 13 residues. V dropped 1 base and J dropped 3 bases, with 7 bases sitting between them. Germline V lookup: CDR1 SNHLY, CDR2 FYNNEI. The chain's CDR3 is CASSEDRFYEQYF. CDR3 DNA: TGTGCCAGCAGTGAAGACCGGTTCTACGAGCAGTACTTC.

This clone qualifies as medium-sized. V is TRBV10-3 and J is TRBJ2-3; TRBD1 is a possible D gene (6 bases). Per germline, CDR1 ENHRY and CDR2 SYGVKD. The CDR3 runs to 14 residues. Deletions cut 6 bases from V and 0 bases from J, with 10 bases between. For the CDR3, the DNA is TGTGCCATCAGGGGAACAGGGAGCACAGATACGCAGTATTTT. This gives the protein CAIRGTGSTDTQYF.

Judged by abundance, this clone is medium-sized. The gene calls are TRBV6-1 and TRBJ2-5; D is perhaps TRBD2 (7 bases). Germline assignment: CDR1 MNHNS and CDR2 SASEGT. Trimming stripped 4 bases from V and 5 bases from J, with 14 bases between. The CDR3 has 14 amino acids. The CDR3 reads CASSGAGAGETQYF. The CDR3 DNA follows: TGTGCCAGCAGTGGGGCGGGGGCAGGGGAGACCCAGTACTTC.

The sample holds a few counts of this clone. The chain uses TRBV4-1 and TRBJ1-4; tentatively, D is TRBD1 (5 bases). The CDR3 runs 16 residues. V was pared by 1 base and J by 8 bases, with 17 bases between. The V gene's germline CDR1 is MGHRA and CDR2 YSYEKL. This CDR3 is CASSQGRDHRREKLFF. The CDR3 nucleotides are TGCGCCAGCAGCCAAGGCCGGGACCATCGCCGGGAAAAACTGTTTTTT.

CDR3 nucleotide sequence: TGTGCCAGCAGTTACTCCTTCAGGGGGCGTGAGACCCAGTACTTC. Its translation: CASSYSFRGRETQYF. The rearrangement joins TRBV6-5 to TRBJ2-5; 8 nucleotides agree with TRBD1. The ends lost 0 bases at V and 5 bases at J; junction bases unmatched: 5. There are 15 residues in the CDR3. Germline CDR1 MNHEY, CDR2 SVGAGI.

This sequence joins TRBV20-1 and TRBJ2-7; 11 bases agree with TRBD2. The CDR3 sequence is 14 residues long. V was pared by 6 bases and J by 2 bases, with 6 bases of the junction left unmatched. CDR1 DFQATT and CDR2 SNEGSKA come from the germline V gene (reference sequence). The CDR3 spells CSAFPSGRTYEQYF. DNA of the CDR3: TGCAGTGCATTCCCTAGCGGGAGGACCTACGAGCAGTACTTC.

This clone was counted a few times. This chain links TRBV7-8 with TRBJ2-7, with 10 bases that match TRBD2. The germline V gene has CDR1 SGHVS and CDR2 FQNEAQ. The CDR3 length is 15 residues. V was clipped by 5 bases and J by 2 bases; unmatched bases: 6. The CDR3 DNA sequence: TGTGCCAGCAGCCGGACTAGCGGAACACCCTACGAGCAGTACTTC. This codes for CASSRTSGTPYEQYF.